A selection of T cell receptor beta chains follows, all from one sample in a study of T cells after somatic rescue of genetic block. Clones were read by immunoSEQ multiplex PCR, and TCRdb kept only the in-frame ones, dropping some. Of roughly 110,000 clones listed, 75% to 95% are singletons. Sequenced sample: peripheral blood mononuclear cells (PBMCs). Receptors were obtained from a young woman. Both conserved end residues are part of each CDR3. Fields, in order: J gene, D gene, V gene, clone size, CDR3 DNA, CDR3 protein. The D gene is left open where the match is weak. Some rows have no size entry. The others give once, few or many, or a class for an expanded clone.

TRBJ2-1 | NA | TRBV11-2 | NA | TGTGCCAGCAGCTTAGCTAGGTTCCTCTACAATGAGCAGTTCTTC | CASSLARFLYNEQFF
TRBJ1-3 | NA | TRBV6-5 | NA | TGTGCCAGCAGTTACTCGAGTGTCTCTGGAAACACCATATATTTT | CASSYSSVSGNTIYF
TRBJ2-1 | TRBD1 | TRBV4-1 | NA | TGCGCCAGCAGCCAAGATAGGCTGACAGGGAAGCAGTTCTTC | CASSQDRLTGKQFF
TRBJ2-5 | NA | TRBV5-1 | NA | TGCGCCAGCAGTCGACCGGGACTCCAAGAGACCCAGTACTTC | CASSRPGLQETQYF
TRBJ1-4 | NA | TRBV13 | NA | TGTGCCAGCAACAGAAATAATGAAAAACTGTTTTTT | CASNRNNEKLFF
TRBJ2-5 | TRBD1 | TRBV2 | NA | TGTGCCAGCAGTCGATGGACAGGCACCCAAGAGACCCAGTACTTC | CASSRWTGTQETQYF
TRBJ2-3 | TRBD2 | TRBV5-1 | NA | TGCGCCAGCAGCTTTCTAGCGGACACAGATACGCAGTATTTT | CASSFLADTDTQYF
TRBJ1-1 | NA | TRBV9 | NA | TGTGCCAGCAGCTCCCAGGGAGGCGTGAACACTGAAGCTTTCTTT | CASSSQGGVNTEAFF
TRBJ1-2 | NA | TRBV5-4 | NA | TGTGCCAGCAGCTTGATGGGGGACCTACGCTATGGCTACACCTTC | CASSLMGDLRYGYTF
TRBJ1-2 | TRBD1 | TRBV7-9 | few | TGTGCCAGCAGCCCAGTGGGACAGGGAACGTATGGCTACACCTTC | CASSPVGQGTYGYTF
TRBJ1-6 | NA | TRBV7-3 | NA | TGTGCCAGCAGCTCAGGAGCGGCGAGTTCACCCCTCCACTTT | CASSSGAASSPLHF
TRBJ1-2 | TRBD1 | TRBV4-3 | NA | TGCGCCAGCAGCCAAGATGGGGCACAGGGGGGCTATGGCTACACCTTC | CASSQDGAQGGYGYTF
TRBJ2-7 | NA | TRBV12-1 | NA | TGTGCCAGCATTCTCGAAGGGCAGGGTCTGGGCGAGCAGTACTTC | CASILEGQGLGEQYF
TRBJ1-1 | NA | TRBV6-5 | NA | TGTGCCAGCAGTTACTCCTCCCCGAACACTGAAGCTTTCTTT | CASSYSSPNTEAFF
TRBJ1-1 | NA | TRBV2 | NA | TGTGCCAGCAGTGGACTCTCTAACCCTGAAGCTTTCTTT | CASSGLSNPEAFF
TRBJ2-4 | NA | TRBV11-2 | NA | TGTGCCAGCAGCTTCCAGCTGGCCAAAAACATTCAGTACTTC | CASSFQLAKNIQYF
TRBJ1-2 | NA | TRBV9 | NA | TGTGCCAGCAGCGTAGGGGTAGGGTATGGCTACACCTTC | CASSVGVGYGYTF
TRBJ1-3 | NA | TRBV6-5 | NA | TGTGCCAGCAGTTATTCCCAGGGATCTGGAAACACCATATATTTT | CASSYSQGSGNTIYF
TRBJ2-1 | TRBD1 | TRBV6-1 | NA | TGTGCCAGCAGTCCCCCCCGGGACAGCTTCAATGAGCAGTTCTTC | CASSPPRDSFNEQFF
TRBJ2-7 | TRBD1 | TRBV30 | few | TGTGCCTGGAGTCAGGGGGCAGGGTACGAGCAGTACTTC | CAWSQGAGYEQYF
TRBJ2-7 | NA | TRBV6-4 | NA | TGTGCCAGCACCTACCCCAGAAAAGCCCTCCACTTC | CASTYPRKALHF
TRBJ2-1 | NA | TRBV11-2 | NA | TGTGCCAGCAGCTTAGATCTAGGACGCCACAATGAGCAGTTCTTC | CASSLDLGRHNEQFF
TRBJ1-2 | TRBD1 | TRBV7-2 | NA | TGTGCCAGCAGCTTAGGGACAGGGATTTCCACTAGCTATGGCTACACCTTC | CASSLGTGISTSYGYTF
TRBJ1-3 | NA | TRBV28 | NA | TGTGCCAGCAGGGGCGTACGAAACACCATATATTTT | CASRGVRNTIYF
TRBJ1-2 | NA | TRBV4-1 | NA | TGCGCCAGCAGCCAAGATCCAGGGGACTATGGCTACACCTTC | CASSQDPGDYGYTF
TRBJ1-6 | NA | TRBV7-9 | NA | TGTGCCAGCAGTCGTACCTTAGGAACAGGGCCAGATTCACCCCTCCACTTT | CASSRTLGTGPDSPLHF
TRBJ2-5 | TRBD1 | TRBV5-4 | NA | TGTGCCAGCAGCCGTCGGACAGGGGGCTTGGAGACCCAGTACTTC | CASSRRTGGLETQYF
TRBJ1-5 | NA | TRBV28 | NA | TGTGCCACCATCCAGGGTGGTGGCAATCAGCCCCAGCATTTT | CATIQGGGNQPQHF
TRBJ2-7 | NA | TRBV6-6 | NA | TGTGCCAGCAGTAACACGGACCTGTTCTCCTACGAGCAGTACTTC | CASSNTDLFSYEQYF
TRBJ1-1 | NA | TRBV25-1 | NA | TGTGCCAGCAGTCCCTCGGACGGTTTGAACACTGAAGCTTTCTTT | CASSPSDGLNTEAFF
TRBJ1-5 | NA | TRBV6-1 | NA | TGTGCCAGCAGTGAAAACAGGAAAAATCAGCCCCAGCATTTT | CASSENRKNQPQHF
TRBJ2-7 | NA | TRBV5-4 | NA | TGTGCCAGCAGCTTGGCCCTATCGGGAGCGAGCTCCTACGAGCAGTACTTC | CASSLALSGASSYEQYF
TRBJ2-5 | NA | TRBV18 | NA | TGTGCCAGCTCACCACCCGCAGAAGAGACCCAGTACTTC | CASSPPAEETQYF
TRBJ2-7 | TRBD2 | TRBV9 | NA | TGTGCCAGCAGCCTCGGGGGGGAGCCCTACGAGCAGTACTTC | CASSLGGEPYEQYF
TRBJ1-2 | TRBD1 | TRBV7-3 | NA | TGTGCCAGCAGCCCAAAACCCCCCGACAGGGAAATAGGGTATGGCTACACCTTC | CASSPKPPDREIGYGYTF
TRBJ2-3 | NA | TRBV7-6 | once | TGTGCCAGCAGCTTAGCGGGAGGCAGGGTAGGGACAGATACGCAGTATTTT | CASSLAGGRVGTDTQYF
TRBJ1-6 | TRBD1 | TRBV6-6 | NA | TGTGCCAGCAGTTACTCGGGGACAGGGGTGGTTTCACCCCTCCACTTT | CASSYSGTGVVSPLHF
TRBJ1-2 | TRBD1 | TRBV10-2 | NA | TGCGCCAGCAGTGAGTCAGGGGGCTACTATGGCTACACCTTC | CASSESGGYYGYTF
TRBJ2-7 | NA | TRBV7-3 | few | TGTGCCAGCAGCTCTTTCGACATACCCTACGAGCAGTACTTC | CASSSFDIPYEQYF
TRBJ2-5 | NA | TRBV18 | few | TGTGCCAGCTCACCCGGGGGCGGAGAGACCCAGTACTTC | CASSPGGGETQYF
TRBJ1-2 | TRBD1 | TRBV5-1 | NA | TGCGCCAGCAGCCAAGGACAGGGGGACTATGGCTACACCTTC | CASSQGQGDYGYTF
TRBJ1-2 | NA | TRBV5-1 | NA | TGCGCCAGCAGCCAGGACTATGGCTACACCTTC | CASSQDYGYTF